This T cell receptor beta chain comes out of a study of regulatory T cells in long-lasting Graves disease. Study context: Disease was considered persistent Graves' disease after over 5 years of antithyroid drugs (with positive TSH receptor antibodies).

Both iRepertoire HTBI primers and Arm-PCR of CDR3 regions were used to build the TCR beta libraries. Each CDR3 protein is one row after TCRdb ran MiXCR on the multiplex PCR reads. The sample consists of 400,000 to 500,000 distinct CDR3 sequences, about a fifth of them appearing once. Time point defined: persistent/refractory GD, antithyroid drugs over 5 years with positive TRAb. Scientists built the TCR library using RNA that was extracted from PBMCs. It was by American Thyroid Association guidelines that Graves' disease was diagnosed. The source material was peripheral blood mononuclear cells (PBMCs), sampled when the disease was refractory, from a patient treated with antithyroid drugs. The TCR sequence derives from a female donor with Graves disease.

CDR3 sequence: CASSSPGTGGTGELFF. The CDR3 coding sequence is TGTGCCAGCAGTTCCCCCGGGACAGGGGGCACCGGGGAGCTGTTTTTT. The V and J genes are TRBV28 and TRBJ2-2; 11 positions agree with TRBD1. After removal of 4 bases from V and 4 bases from J, the junction contained 5 bases not matched to a gene. The CDR3 is 16 amino acids. Germline V gene lookup returns CDR1 MDHEN and CDR2 SYDVKM.